The entry below describes one T cell receptor beta chain. Its antigen is unknown. This entry is derived from a study of CD8+CD57+ T cells in acquired aplastic anemia. Whole-study context: Researchers reported that healthy donors averaged approximately 10 million reads for CD4+ cells. Regarding the study as a whole: Patients and controls shared 25 to 30 CD8+ CDR3 sequences, which appeared highly expressed in patients and within their immunodominant clones.

Profiles of TCR beta VDJ and CDR3 were generated from a genomic DNA template. One entry per CDR3 protein, called by TCRdb with MiXCR from the reads. The sample includes 400,000 to 500,000 distinct CDR3 sequences, just under 70% of them seen just once. V lost 1 base and J lost 0; bases outside the gene matches: 1. CDR3 length equals 15 residues. CDR1 and CDR2 (germline): SGHVT, SQSDAQ. The chain is built from TRBV7-4 and TRBJ1-1; 8 bases agree with TRBD1. The sample was sorted CD4+, CD8+, or CD8+CD57+ T cells (not recorded which) from PBMCs. The receptor comes from a human donor in good health, serving as a control. The CDR3 DNA follows: TGTGCCAGCAGCTTAGAGGACAGGGTGAACACTGAAGCTTTCTTT. Its translation: CASSLEDRVNTEAFF.